Presented here are 11 T cell receptor beta chains from one specimen sequenced in a study of CD8 T cells in Susac syndrome. RNA, at roughly 0.5 to 1 ug, was reverse transcribed with random hexamers. Each CDR3 protein gets one entry after TCRdb re-called the immunoSEQ multiplex PCR reads with MiXCR. Of about 170,000 distinct CDR3 sequences listed, 95% to 96% are singletons. The sequenced sample consisted of CD4+ T cells from PBMCs. Receptor source: a human donor with Susac syndrome.

The chain has TRBV3-1 and TRBJ2-1; D not certain. Per the germline V gene, CDR1 is LGHDT and CDR2 is YNNKEL (reference sequence). Trimming took off 10 bases at V and 5 bases at J, with 21 bases between the two ends. The CDR3 runs to 15 residues. CDR3 sequence (DNA): TGTGCCACAGGACGTCGATTACGTGGAAACAATGAGCAGTTCTTC. Amino acid sequence: CATGRRLRGNNEQFF.

The chain carries TRBV2 and TRBJ1-5; TRBD1 matches 7 bases. Germline V lookup: CDR1 SNHLY, CDR2 FYNNEI. V shed 1 base, J shed 7 bases, and the junction held 7 bases outside the gene matches. This CDR3 is 15 amino acids long. CDR3 in amino acids: CASSEDDRVTQPQHF. CDR3 in DNA: TGTGCCAGCAGTGAAGACGACAGGGTCACCCAGCCCCAGCATTTT.

This rearrangement joins TRBV7-2 to TRBJ2-5; no clear D. CDR3 size: 15 residues. The ends were cut back, 0 bases at V and 5 bases at J, with 13 bases in the middle. Germline loops: CDR1 SGHTA, CDR2 FQGNSA. DNA of the CDR3: TGTGCCAGCAGCTTAGCGAGCCTAGTTTTGGAGACCCAGTACTTC. Protein product: CASSLASLVLETQYF.

This chain joins TRBV7-2 and TRBJ2-3, with D possibly being TRBD1 (6 bases). CDR3 length equals 12 residues. From germline, CDR1 is SGHTA and CDR2 FQGNSA. V was clipped by 5 bases and J by 9 bases, with 12 bases between them. CDR3 in DNA: TGTGCCAGCAGCCCCGGACAGAGGACGCAGTATTTT. The encoded protein is CASSPGQRTQYF. The variable domain in full, with the rest retrieved from reference TRBV7-2 and TRBJ2-3, is GAGVSQSPSNKVTEKGKDVELRCDPISGHTALYWYRQSLGQGLEFLIYFQGNSAPDKSGLPSDRFSAERTGGSVSTLTIQRTQQEDSAVYLCASSPGQRTQYFGPGTRLTVL.

The CDR3 loop is CASSQGGYNSPLHF. The CDR3, as DNA: TGTGCCAGCAGCCAAGGGGGGTACAATTCACCCCTCCACTTT. The J gene is TRBJ1-6, the V gene TRBV7-9, with D possibly TRBD1 on 6 matching bases. V was cut by 5 bases and J by 7 bases, with 12 bases left in between. The CDR3 spans 14 residues. The germline gives CDR1 SEHNR, CDR2 FQNEAQ (reference sequence). Full variable domain (rest looked up from reference TRBV7-9 and TRBJ1-6): DTGVSQNPRHKITKRGQNVTFRCDPISEHNRLYWYRQTLGQGPEFLTYFQNEAQLEKSRLLSDRFSAERPKGSFSTLEIQRTEQGDSAMYLCASSQGGYNSPLHFGNGTRLTVT.

V and J are TRBV7-2 and TRBJ2-1; the match to TRBD1 covers 9 bases. The CDR3 runs 15 residues. Germline values: CDR1 SGHTA, CDR2 FQGNSA. The V segment lost 2 bases and the J segment 8 bases; nucleotides outside the gene matches: 7. This CDR3 reads CASSLSGQGMYEQFF. CDR3 nucleotide sequence: TGTGCCAGCAGCTTAAGCGGACAGGGGATGTATGAGCAGTTCTTC.

The chain is built from TRBV5-6 and TRBJ2-6; D is uncertain. Germline values: CDR1 SGHDT, CDR2 YYEEEE. The CDR3 spans 14 residues. V shed 5 bases and J shed 2 bases, with 8 bases lying between them. Here the CDR3 DNA reads TGTGCCAGCAGTGACTCGACTGGGGCCAACGTCCTGACTTTC. It codes for CASSDSTGANVLTF. The whole variable domain, remainder taken from reference TRBV5-6 and TRBJ2-6, is DAGVTQSPTHLIKTRGQQVTLRCSPKSGHDTVSWYQQALGQGPQFIFQYYEEEERQRGNFPDRFSGHQFPNYSSELNVNALLLGDSALYLCASSDSTGANVLTFGAGSRLTVL.

The rearrangement uses TRBV12-3 or TRBV12-4 and TRBJ2-1, with TRBD2 matching over 8 bases. This CDR3 is 15 amino acids long. The ends lost 8 bases at V and 6 bases at J; junction bases unmatched: 12. The DNA of the CDR3 is TGTGCCAGCCCCTCAGACCCGGGAGGGCCCAATGAGCAGTTCTTC. Its protein product is CASPSDPGGPNEQFF.

The genes are TRBV24-1 and TRBJ2-7, with D perhaps given as TRBD1 or TRBD2 (6 bases each). Germline values: CDR1 KGHDR, CDR2 SFDVKD. The CDR3 sequence is 16 residues long. V was trimmed by 0 bases and J by 3 bases, leaving 14 bases between them. In DNA, the CDR3 is TGTGCCACCAGTGATTTGGGCCGGGGGCCTTACTACGAGCAGTACGTC. Translated: CATSDLGRGPYYEQYV.

The J gene is TRBJ2-3, the V gene TRBV6-2 or TRBV6-3, with 8 bases matching TRBD2. Trimming at V came to 2 bases and at J to 4 bases, leaving 8 bases not matched to a gene. In germline, CDR1 is MNHEY, CDR2 SVGEGT. There are 16 residues in the CDR3. CDR3 in amino acids: CASSYRGGAGADTQYF. The CDR3 bases are TGTGCCAGCAGTTACCGTGGAGGAGCGGGGGCAGATACGCAGTATTTT.

CDR3 nucleotide sequence: TGTGCCAGCAGCCTCCAGCGGGAGAGCTACGAGCAGTACTTC. As protein: CASSLQRESYEQYF. The chain links TRBV3-1 to TRBJ2-7; TRBD2 matches 8 bases. CDR1 LGHDT and CDR2 YNNKEL come from the germline V gene (reference sequence). The CDR3 runs to 14 residues. With 4 bases clipped from V and 3 bases from J, the junction kept 5 bases outside the gene matches.